Listed below are T cell receptor beta chains from one sample, sequenced in a study of cytomegalovirus exposure and HLA in healthy donors. This table comes from immunoSEQ multiplex PCR, and its TCRdb copy is limited to in-frame clones, with some not included. The sample gives 130,000 or so clones, about 79% of which show up once; around 1.8% is in the top ten. The material sequenced was PBMCs. These receptors came from a female donor in good health and CMV-seropositive. CDR3s include the opening cysteine and the closing phenylalanine or tryptophan. D genes are given only for firm matches. For some rows the clone size is stated as once, few or many, or as a class when expanded; others skip it.

v_gene,abundance,d_gene,j_gene,CDR3aa,CDR3nt
TRBV19,NA,NA,TRBJ1-2,CASSLDHRRPNYGYTF,TGTGCCAGTAGTCTCGACCACAGGAGACCTAACTATGGCTACACCTTC
TRBV7-3,NA,TRBD2,TRBJ2-1,CASSLGAGGMDEQFF,TGTGCCAGCAGCTTAGGAGCGGGGGGGATGGATGAGCAGTTCTTC
TRBV5-4,NA,TRBD2,TRBJ2-7,CASSLGLAPSYEQYF,TGTGCCAGCAGCCTTGGACTAGCACCGAGCTACGAGCAGTACTTC
TRBV6-6,NA,TRBD2,TRBJ2-1,CASRAGTNNYNEQFF,TGTGCCAGCAGGGCCGGGACTAACAACTACAATGAGCAGTTCTTC
TRBV4-2,NA,TRBD1,TRBJ1-4,CASSPPPSYLPTGAGEKLFF,TGTGCCAGCAGCCCCCCTCCGTCGTACTTACCTACAGGGGCCGGGGAAAAACTGTTTTTT
TRBV6-5,few,TRBD2,TRBJ2-7,CASSRQGLALNEQYF,TGTGCCAGCAGTCGCCAGGGACTAGCCCTGAACGAGCAGTACTTC
TRBV18,once,NA,TRBJ2-5,CASSPQGSETQYF,TGTGCCAGCTCACCTCAGGGTTCTGAGACCCAGTACTTC
TRBV7-9,NA,NA,TRBJ2-7,CASSLVGEDYEQYF,TGTGCCAGCAGCTTAGTAGGGGAGGACTACGAGCAGTACTTC
TRBV2,few,NA,TRBJ1-1,CASSVWQSNTEAFF,TGTGCCAGCAGTGTTTGGCAGTCGAACACTGAAGCTTTCTTT
TRBV6-5,NA,NA,TRBJ2-7,CASSYGQGLTYEQYF,TGTGCCAGCAGTTACGGGCAGGGGTTAACCTACGAGCAGTACTTC
TRBV2,NA,TRBD2,TRBJ2-7,CASSEGAGGLGDEQYF,TGTGCCAGCAGTGAAGGTGCGGGAGGACTCGGGGACGAGCAGTACTTC
TRBV30,NA,NA,TRBJ1-1,CAWTRSRGRVNTEAFF,TGTGCCTGGACTAGATCGAGGGGGAGGGTGAACACTGAAGCTTTCTTT
TRBV14,NA,TRBD1,TRBJ1-2,CASSFLTGRKDGYTF,TGTGCCAGCAGCTTCCTGACAGGGAGGAAGGATGGCTACACCTTC
TRBV6-6,NA,TRBD2,TRBJ2-1,CASSSRLAGGYNEQFF,TGTGCCAGCAGTAGCCGACTAGCGGGGGGGTACAATGAGCAGTTCTTC
TRBV11-3,NA,NA,TRBJ2-5,CASSSSVQETQYF,TGTGCCAGCAGCTCCTCAGTGCAAGAGACCCAGTACTTC
TRBV7-6,NA,TRBD2,TRBJ2-7,CASRGTSGSYEQYF,TGTGCCAGCAGGGGAACTAGCGGGAGCTACGAGCAGTACTTC
TRBV4-1,NA,TRBD2,TRBJ2-7,CASSQDSGTVYYEQYF,TGCGCCAGCAGCCAGGATAGCGGGACTGTTTACTACGAGCAGTACTTC
TRBV2,NA,TRBD2,TRBJ2-7,CASMAGGGYEQYF,TGTGCCAGCATGGCGGGGGGTGGCTACGAGCAGTACTTC